One sample yielded the 5 T cell receptor beta chains listed below, sequenced in a study of T cells in localized non-small cell lung cancer. The repertoire was sequenced with immunoSEQ multiplex PCR; TCRdb's copy has only in-frame clones and lacks some. The sample comprises roughly 35,000 clones, about nine tenths of which are singletons, and 3.5% to 5% rests with the top ten. This material consisted of peripheral blood, taken before any cancer treatment. These receptors were collected from a woman aged 35 to 75 with stage I lung adenocarcinoma.

J is TRBJ2-1 and V is TRBV4-3, with TRBD2 as a possible D gene (7 bases). The germline gives CDR1 LGHNA, CDR2 YSLEER. V was cut by 3 bases and J by 1 base, with 19 bases left in between. The CDR3 has 18 amino acids. The CDR3 here is CASSHEPAGAVSYNEQFF. CDR3 nucleotide sequence: TGCGCCAGCAGCCATGAACCGGCGGGGGCCGTGTCCTACAATGAGCAGTTCTTC.

The DNA for the CDR3 is TGTGCCAGCACGCTTGTCTGGACGGAGAATGAAAAACTGTTTTTT. Its translation: CASTLVWTENEKLFF. The rearrangement uses TRBV2 and TRBJ1-4; D not resolved. CDR3 length: 15 residues. From germline, CDR1 is SNHLY and CDR2 FYNNEI. The V end was cut by 7 bases, the J end by 5 bases, with 17 bases between.

This clone was counted only a few times. The chain recombines TRBV5-1 with TRBJ2-2; 7 bases are shared with TRBD1. Germline V lookup: CDR1 SGHRS, CDR2 YFSETQ. Trimming at V came to 3 bases and at J to 4 bases, leaving 3 bases not matched to a gene. This CDR3 is built from 14 residues. The CDR3 DNA follows: TGCGCCAGCAGCTCCCCAGGGGGCACCGGGGAGCTGTTTTTT. As protein: CASSSPGGTGELFF.

V is TRBV6-5 and J is TRBJ1-1; perhaps TRBD1 as D (5 bases). The germline gives CDR1 MNHEY, CDR2 SVGAGI. The CDR3 contains 13 residues. Trimming pared 6 bases from V and 1 base from J, leaving 9 bases between. The CDR3 region has the DNA TGTGCCAGCAGCAGAGGACAGAACACTGAAGCTTTCTTT. It codes for CASSRGQNTEAFF.

The V and J genes are TRBV6-7 and TRBJ2-2; 11 bases line up with TRBD1. TRBV6-7 is flagged as an ORF with uncertain function. The CDR3 totals 13 residues. V lost 10 bases, J lost 7 bases, and 5 bases stayed unmatched. The CDR3 region has the DNA TGTGCCAAGGACAGGGGGCGCGGCGGGGAGCTGTTTTTT. This translates into CAKDRGRGGELFF.